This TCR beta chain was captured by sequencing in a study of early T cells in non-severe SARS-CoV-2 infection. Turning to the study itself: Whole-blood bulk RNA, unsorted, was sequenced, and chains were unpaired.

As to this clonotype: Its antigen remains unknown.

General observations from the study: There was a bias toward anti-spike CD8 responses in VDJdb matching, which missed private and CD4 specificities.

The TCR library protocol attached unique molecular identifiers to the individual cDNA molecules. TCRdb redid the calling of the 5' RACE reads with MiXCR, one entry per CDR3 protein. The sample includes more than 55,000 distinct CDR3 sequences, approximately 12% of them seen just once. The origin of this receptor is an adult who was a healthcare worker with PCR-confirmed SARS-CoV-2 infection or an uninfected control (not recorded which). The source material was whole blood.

The CDR3 region has the DNA TGTGCCAGCAGCCTCGACAGGGTCGGATATGAGCAGTTCTTC. It translates to CASSLDRVGYEQFF. V usage is TRBV6-5 and J usage is TRBJ2-1, with 7 bases identical to TRBD1. Losses at the gene ends were 6 bases for V and 8 bases for J; bases not matched to a gene: 10. The CDR3 runs to 14 residues. Germline lookup yields CDR1 MNHEY and CDR2 SVGAGI.